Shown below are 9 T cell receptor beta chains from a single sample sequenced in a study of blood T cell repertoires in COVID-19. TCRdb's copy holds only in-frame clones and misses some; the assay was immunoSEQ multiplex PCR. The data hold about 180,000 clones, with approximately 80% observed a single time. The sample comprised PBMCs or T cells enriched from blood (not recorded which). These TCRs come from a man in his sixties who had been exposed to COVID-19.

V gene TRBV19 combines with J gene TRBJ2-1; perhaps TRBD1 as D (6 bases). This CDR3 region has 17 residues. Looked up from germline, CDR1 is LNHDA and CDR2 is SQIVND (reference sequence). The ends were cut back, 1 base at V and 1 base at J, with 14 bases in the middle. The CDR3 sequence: CASSIGSRGVSYNEQFF. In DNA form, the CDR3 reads TGTGCCAGTAGTATAGGGAGCAGGGGAGTATCCTACAATGAGCAGTTCTTC.

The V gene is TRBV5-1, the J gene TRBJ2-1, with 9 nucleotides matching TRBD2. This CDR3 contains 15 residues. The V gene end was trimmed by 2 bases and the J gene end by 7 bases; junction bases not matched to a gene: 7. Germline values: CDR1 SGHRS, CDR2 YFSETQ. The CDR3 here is CASSLRTSVWNEQFF. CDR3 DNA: TGCGCCAGCAGCTTACGGACTAGCGTCTGGAATGAGCAGTTCTTC.

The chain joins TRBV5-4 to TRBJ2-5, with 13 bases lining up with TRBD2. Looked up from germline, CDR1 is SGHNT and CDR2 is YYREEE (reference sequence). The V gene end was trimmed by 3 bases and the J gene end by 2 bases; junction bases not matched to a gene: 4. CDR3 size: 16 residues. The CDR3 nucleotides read TGTGCCAGCAGCTCGACTAGCGGGAGGCGACAAGAGACCCAGTACTTC. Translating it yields CASSSTSGRRQETQYF.

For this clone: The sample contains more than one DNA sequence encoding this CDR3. CDR3: CASSYDSNTGELFF. The DNA for the CDR3 is TGTGCCAGCAGTTACGACAGCAACACCGGGGAGCTGTTTTTT. The chain carries TRBV6-5 and TRBJ2-2; D might be TRBD1 (5 bases). This CDR3 has 14 amino acids. Germline values: CDR1 MNHEY, CDR2 SVGAGI. The V and J ends lost 2 bases and 2 bases respectively, with 6 bases between them.

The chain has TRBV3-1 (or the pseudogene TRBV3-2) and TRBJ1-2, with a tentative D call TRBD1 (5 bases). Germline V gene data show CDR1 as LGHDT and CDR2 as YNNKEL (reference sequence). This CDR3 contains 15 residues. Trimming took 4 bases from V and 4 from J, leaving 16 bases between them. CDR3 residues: CASSRQLGGGYGYTF. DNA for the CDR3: TGTGCCAGCAGCCGACAGCTGGGGGGGGGCTATGGCTACACCTTC.

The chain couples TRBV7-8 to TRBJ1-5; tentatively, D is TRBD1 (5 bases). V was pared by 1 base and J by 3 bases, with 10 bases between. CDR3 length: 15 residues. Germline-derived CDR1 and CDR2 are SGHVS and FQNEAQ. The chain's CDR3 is CASSLDGGSNQPQHF. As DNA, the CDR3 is TGTGCCAGCAGCTTAGACGGGGGATCCAATCAGCCCCAGCATTTT. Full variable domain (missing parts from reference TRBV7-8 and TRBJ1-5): GAGVSQSPRYKVAKRGQDVALRCDPISGHVSLFWYQQALGQGPEFLTYFQNEAQLDKSGLPSDRFFAERPEGSVSTLKIQRTQQEDSAVYLCASSLDGGSNQPQHFGDGTRLSIL.

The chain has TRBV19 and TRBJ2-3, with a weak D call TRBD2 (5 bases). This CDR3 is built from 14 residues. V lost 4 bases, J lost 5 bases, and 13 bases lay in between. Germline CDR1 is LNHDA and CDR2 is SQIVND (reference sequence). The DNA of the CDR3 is TGTGCCAGTAGTAGCGACTACCGCATAGATACGCAGTATTTT. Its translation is CASSSDYRIDTQYF.

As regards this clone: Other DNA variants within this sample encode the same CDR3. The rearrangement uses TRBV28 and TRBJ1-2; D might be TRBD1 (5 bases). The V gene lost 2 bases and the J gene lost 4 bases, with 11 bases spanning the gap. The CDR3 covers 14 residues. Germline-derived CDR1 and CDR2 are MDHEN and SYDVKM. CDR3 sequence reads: CASSLGGAGYGYTF. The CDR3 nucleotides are TGTGCCAGCAGTTTAGGAGGGGCGGGCTATGGCTACACCTTC.

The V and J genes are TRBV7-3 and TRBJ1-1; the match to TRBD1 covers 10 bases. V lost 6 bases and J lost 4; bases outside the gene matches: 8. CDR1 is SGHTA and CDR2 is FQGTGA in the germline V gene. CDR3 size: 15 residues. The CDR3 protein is CASRRQGAKGTEAFF. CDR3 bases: TGTGCCAGCAGACGACAGGGGGCGAAGGGCACTGAAGCTTTCTTT. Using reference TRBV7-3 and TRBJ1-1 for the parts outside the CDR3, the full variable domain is GAGVSQTPSNKVTEKGKYVELRCDPISGHTALYWYRQSLGQGPEFLIYFQGTGAADDSGLPNDRFFAVRPEGSVSTLKIQRTERGDSAVYLCASRRQGAKGTEAFFGQGTRLTVV.